This T cell receptor (beta chain) is drawn from a study of cytomegalovirus exposure and HLA in healthy donors. Findings and limits, study-wide: With later analysis, a missense DCLRE1C variant became linked to TCR beta V- and J-gene trimming.

Germline V gene sequence: CDR1 LGHNA, CDR2 YNFKEQ. The J segment lost 3 bases and the V segment lost 4 bases, leaving 6 bases of the junction unmatched. CDR3 length: 16 amino acids. A word on this clone: Its antigen is currently unknown.

PCR involved 60 Vbeta and 13 Jbeta primers. TCRdb's table, derived via immunoSEQ multiplex PCR, lists solely in-frame clones and lacks some. In all, the sample yields roughly 77,000 clones. The genes are TRBV4-2 and TRBJ1-6, with 7 bases identical to TRBD1. This clonotype originated in a man aged 30-40 years in good health and CMV-seronegative. The sequencing input was PBMCs. In nucleotides, the CDR3 is TGTGCCAGCAGCCCCGGACAGGAGGACTATAATTCACCCCTCCACTTT. It encodes CASSPGQEDYNSPLHF.